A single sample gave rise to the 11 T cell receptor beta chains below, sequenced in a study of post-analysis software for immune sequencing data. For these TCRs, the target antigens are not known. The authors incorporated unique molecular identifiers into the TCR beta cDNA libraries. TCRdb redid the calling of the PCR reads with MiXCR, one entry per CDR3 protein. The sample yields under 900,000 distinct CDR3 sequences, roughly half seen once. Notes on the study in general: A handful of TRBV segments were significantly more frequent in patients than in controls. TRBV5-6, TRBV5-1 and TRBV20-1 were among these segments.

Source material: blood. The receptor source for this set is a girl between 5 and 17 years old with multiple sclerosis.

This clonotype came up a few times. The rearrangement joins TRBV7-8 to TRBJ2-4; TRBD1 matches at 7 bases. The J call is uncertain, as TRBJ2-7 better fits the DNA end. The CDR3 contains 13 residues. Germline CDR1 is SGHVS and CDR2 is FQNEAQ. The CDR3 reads CASSTGTANEQYF. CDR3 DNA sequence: TGTGCCAGCAGCACCGGGACAGCCAACGAGCAGTACTTC.

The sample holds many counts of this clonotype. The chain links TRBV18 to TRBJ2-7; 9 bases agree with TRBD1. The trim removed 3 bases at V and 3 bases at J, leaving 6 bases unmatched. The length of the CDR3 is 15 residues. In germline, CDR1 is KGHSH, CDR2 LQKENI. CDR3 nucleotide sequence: TGTGCCAGCTCACCCCAAGGACAGGGGCTCTACGAGCAGTACTTC. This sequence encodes CASSPQGQGLYEQYF.

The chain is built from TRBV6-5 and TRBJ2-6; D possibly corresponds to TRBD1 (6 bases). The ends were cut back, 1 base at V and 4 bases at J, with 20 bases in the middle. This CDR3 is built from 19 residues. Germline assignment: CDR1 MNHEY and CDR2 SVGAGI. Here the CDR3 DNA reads TGTGCCAGCAGTTACTTCCAGACAGGACGTAGGGCGGGGGCCAACGTCCTGACTTTC. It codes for CASSYFQTGRRAGANVLTF.

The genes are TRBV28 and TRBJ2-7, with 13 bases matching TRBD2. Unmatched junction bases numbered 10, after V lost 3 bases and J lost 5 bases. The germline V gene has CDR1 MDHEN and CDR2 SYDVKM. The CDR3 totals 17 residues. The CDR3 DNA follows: TGTGCCAGCAGTTTTCTAAGGACTAGCGGGAGTGCCGACGAGCAGTACTTC. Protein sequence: CASSFLRTSGSADEQYF.

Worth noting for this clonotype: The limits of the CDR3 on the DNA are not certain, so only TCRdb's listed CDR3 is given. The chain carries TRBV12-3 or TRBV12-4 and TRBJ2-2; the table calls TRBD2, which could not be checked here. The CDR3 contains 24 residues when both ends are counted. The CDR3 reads CASTSRLAGDENNEQFFGPGELFF.

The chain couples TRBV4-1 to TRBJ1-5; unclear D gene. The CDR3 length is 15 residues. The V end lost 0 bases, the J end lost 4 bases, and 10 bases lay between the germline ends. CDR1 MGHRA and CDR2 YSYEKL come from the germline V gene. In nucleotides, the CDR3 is TGCGCCAGCAGCCAAGATCAAGGCAGAAATCAGCCCCAGCATTTT. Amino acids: CASSQDQGRNQPQHF.

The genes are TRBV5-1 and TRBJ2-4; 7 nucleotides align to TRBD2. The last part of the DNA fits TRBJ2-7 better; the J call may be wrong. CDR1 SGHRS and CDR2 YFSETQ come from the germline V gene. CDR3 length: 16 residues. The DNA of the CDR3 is TGCGCCAGCAGCTTGGCCGGCGGGAGTGCCAGCTACGAGCAGTACTTC. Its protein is CASSLAGGSASYEQYF.

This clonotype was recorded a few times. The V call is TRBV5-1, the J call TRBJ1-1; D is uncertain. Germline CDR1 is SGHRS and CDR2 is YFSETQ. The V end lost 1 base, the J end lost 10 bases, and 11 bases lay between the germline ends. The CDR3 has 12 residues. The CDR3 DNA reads TGCGCCAGCAGCTTGTATGGGGTTAGAGCTTTCTTT. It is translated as CASSLYGVRAFF.

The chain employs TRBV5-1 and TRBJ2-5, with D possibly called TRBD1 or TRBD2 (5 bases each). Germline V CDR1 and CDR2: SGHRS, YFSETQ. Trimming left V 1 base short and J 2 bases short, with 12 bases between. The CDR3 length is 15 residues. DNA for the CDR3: TGCGCCAGCAGCTTGACCGGGACGGAGCAAGAGACCCAGTACTTC. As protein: CASSLTGTEQETQYF.

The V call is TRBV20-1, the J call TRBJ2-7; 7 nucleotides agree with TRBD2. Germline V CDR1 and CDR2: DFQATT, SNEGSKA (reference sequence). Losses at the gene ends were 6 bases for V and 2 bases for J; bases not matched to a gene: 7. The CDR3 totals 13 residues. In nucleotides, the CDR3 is TGCAGTGCGGATGGGCTAGCGGCCTACGAGCAGTACTTC. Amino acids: CSADGLAAYEQYF.

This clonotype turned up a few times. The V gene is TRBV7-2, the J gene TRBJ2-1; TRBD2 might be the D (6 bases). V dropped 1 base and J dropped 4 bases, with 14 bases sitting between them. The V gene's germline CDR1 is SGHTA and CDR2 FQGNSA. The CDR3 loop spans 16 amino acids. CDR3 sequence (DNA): TGTGCCAGCAGCTTAGTGCGGAGCGGGCTATACAATGAGCAGTTCTTC. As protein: CASSLVRSGLYNEQFF. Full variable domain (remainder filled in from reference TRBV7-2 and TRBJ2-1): GAGVSQSPSNKVTEKGKDVELRCDPISGHTALYWYRQSLGQGLEFLIYFQGNSAPDKSGLPSDRFSAERTGGSVSTLTIQRTQQEDSAVYLCASSLVRSGLYNEQFFGPGTRLTVL.